This T cell receptor (beta chain) was identified in a study of blood T cell repertoires in COVID-19. Study-wide context: Specimens from acute and convalescent COVID-19 originated in the United States, Italy and Spain. The analysed material was cDNA or gDNA that came from T cells, B-cell-depleted T cells, or PBMCs.

Trimming left V 7 bases short and J 0 bases short, with 15 bases between. CDR1 and CDR2 from the germline V gene are MNHEY and SVGAGI. This CDR3 has 15 residues. The authors' processing: Amplification with reference gene primers provided the estimates of nucleated cell counts. Profiled with immunoSEQ multiplex PCR; TCRdb holds only in-frame clones, not every one. That table supplies the V and J calls and clone size; D and trimming were determined from the DNA. The sample lists about 120,000 clones; more than 90% were seen once. The count of this clone is one. The chain has TRBV6-5 and TRBJ1-1, with a weak D call TRBD1 (5 bases). The sample comprised peripheral blood. The TCR comes from a man aged 50-59 years with active COVID-19. This chain's CDR3 is CASTPVAGLNTEAFF. The CDR3 DNA is TGTGCCAGCACCCCGGTGGCAGGGCTGAACACTGAAGCTTTCTTT.